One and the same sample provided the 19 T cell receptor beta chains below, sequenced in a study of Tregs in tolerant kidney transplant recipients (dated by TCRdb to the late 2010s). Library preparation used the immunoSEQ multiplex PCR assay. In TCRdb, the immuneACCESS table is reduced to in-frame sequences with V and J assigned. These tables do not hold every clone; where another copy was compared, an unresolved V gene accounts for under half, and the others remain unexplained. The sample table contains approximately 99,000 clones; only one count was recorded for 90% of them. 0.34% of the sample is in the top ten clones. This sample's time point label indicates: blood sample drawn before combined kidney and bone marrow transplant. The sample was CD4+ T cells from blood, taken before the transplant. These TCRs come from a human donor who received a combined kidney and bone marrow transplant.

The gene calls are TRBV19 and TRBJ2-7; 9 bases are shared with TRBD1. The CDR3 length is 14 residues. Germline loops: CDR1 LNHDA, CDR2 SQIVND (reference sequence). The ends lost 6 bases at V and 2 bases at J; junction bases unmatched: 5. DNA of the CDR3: TGTGCCAGTAGCACCGGGACAGGGCCCTACGAGCAGTACTTC. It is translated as CASSTGTGPYEQYF.

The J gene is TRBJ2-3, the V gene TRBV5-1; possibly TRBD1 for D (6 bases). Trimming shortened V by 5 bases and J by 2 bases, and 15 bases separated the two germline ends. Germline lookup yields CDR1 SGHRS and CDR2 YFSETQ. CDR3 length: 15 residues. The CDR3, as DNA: TGCGCCAGCAGATCGCAACAGGGATCCACAGATACGCAGTATTTT. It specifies CASRSQQGSTDTQYF.

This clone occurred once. CDR3 nucleotide sequence: TGCGCCAGCAGTCAGGGCAATGAGCAGTTCTTC. Its translation: CASSQGNEQFF. J is TRBJ2-1 and V is TRBV10-2; D perhaps matches TRBD1 (5 bases). V lost 5 bases and J 6 bases, leaving 5 bases between the germline ends. The CDR3 has 11 amino acids. CDR1 is WSHSY, CDR2 SAAADI, per germline.

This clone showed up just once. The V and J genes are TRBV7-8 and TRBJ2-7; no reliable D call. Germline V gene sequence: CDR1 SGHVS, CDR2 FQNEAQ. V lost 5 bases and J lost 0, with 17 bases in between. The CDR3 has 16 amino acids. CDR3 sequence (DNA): TGTGCCAGCAGCCCTAATGGGCGAGAAGCCTCCTACGAGCAGTACTTC. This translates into CASSPNGREASYEQYF. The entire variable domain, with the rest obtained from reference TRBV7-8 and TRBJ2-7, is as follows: GAGVSQSPRYKVAKRGQDVALRCDPISGHVSLFWYQQALGQGPEFLTYFQNEAQLDKSGLPSDRFFAERPEGSVSTLKIQRTQQEDSAVYLCASSPNGREASYEQYFGPGTRLTVT.

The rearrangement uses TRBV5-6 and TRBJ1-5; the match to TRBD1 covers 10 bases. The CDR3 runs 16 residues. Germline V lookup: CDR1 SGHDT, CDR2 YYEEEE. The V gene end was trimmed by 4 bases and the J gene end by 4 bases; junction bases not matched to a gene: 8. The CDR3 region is CASSQGQGTANQPQHF. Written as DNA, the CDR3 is TGTGCCAGCAGCCAGGGACAGGGGACGGCGAATCAGCCCCAGCATTTT.

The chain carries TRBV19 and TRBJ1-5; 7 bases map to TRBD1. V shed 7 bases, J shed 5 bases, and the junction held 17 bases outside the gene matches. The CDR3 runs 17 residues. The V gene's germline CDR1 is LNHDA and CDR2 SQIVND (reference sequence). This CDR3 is CASTHGGGTESYQPQHF. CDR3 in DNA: TGTGCCAGTACCCACGGGGGGGGGACAGAGAGTTATCAGCCCCAGCATTTT.

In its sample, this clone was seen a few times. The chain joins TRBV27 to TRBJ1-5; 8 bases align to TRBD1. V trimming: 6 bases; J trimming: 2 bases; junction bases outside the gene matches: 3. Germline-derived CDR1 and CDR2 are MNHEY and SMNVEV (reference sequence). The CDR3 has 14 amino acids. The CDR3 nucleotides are TGTGCCAGCAGCCAGGACAGGGGCAATCAGCCCCAGCATTTT. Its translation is CASSQDRGNQPQHF.

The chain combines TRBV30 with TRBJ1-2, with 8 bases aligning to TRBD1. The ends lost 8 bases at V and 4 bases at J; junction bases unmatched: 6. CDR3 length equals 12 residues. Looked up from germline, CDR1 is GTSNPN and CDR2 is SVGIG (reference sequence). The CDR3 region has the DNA TGTGCCGTGGACAGGGAGATCTATGGCTACACCTTC. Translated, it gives CAVDREIYGYTF.

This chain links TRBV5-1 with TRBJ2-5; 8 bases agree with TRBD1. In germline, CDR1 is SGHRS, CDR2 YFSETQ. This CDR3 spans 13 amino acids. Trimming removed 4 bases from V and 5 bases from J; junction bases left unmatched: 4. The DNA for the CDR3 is TGCGCCAGCAGCCTGACAGGGGACGAGACCCAGTACTTC. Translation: CASSLTGDETQYF.

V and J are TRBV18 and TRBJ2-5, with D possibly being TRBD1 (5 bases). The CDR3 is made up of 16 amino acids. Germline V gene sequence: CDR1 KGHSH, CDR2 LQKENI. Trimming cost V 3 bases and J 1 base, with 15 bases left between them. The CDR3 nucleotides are TGTGCCAGCTCACCGCAAAGGGGTCGAGGCCAAGAGACCCAGTACTTC. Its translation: CASSPQRGRGQETQYF.

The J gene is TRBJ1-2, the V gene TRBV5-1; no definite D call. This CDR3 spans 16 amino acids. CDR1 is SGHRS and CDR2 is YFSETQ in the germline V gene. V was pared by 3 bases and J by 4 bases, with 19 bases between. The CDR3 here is CASSYNLDTSLYGYTF. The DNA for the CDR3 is TGCGCCAGCAGCTATAACTTAGACACAAGTCTCTATGGCTACACCTTC.

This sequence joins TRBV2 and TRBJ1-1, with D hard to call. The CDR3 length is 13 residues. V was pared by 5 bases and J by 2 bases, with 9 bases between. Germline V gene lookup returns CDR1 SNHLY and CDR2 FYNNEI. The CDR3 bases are TGTGCCAGCAGTACAGACCTCAACACTGAAGCTTTCTTT. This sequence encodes CASSTDLNTEAFF.

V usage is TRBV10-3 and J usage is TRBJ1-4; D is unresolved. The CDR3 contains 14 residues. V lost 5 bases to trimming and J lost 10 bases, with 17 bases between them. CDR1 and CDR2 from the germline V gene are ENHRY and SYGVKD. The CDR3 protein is CAISLDGQVAKLFF. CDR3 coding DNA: TGTGCCATCAGTTTAGATGGGCAGGTCGCAAAACTGTTTTTT.

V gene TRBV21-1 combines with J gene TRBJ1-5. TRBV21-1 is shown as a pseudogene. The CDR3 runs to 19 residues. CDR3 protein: CASNTPRGGHLRSNQPQHF. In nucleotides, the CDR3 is TGTGCCAGCAACACCCCCCGGGGTGGGCACTTGAGGAGCAATCAGCCCCAGCATTTT.

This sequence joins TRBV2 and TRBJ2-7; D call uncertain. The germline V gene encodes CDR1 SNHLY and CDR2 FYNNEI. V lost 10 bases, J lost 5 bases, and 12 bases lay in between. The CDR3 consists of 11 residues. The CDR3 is CATGPPNEQYF. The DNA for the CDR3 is TGTGCCACGGGTCCGCCGAACGAGCAGTACTTC.

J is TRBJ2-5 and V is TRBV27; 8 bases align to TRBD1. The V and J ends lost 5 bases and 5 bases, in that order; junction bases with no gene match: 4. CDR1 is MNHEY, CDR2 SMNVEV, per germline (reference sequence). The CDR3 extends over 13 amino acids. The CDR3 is CASSTGGLETQYF. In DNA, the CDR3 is TGTGCCAGCAGTACAGGGGGTCTGGAGACCCAGTACTTC.

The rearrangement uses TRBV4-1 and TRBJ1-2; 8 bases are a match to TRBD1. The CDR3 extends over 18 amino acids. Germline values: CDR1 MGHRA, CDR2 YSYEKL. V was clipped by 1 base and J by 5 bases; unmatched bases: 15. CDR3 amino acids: CASSQVIPRQGKEYGYTF. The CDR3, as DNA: TGCGCCAGCAGCCAAGTCATCCCCAGACAGGGGAAGGAATATGGCTACACCTTC.

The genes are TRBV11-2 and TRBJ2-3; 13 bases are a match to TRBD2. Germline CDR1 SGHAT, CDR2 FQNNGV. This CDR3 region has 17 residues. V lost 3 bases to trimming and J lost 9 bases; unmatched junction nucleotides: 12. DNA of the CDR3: TGTGCCAGCAGCTTCCCGGGGACTAGCGGGGTCTTGGGGACGCAGTATTTT. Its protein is CASSFPGTSGVLGTQYF.

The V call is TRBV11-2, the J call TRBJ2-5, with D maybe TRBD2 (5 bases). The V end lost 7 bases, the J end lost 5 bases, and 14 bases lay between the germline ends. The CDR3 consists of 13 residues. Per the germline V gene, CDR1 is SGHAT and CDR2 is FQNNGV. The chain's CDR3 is CASTPMGAETQYF. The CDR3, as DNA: TGTGCCAGCACGCCTATGGGAGCGGAGACCCAGTACTTC.